Below, 13 T cell receptor beta chains from the same sample are listed, as sequenced in a study of T cell responses to AZD1222 COVID-19 vaccine. Data came from immunoSEQ multiplex PCR; TCRdb stores just in-frame clones and leaves some out. The sample records 120,000 to 150,000 clones, about 89% being singletons. Source: peripheral blood, taken on day 0 of MenACWY control vaccination. The receptors here all came from an adult in good health.

The chain recombines TRBV20-1 with TRBJ2-1, with D tentatively TRBD2 (6 bases). Trimming took 3 bases from V and 1 from J, leaving 25 bases between them. The CDR3 is 19 amino acids. Per the germline V gene, CDR1 is DFQATT and CDR2 is SNEGSKA (reference sequence). CDR3 nucleotide sequence: TGCAGTGCTAGTCACGTGGGAGGCCTATATGATAGGTCCTACAATGAGCAGTTCTTC. Protein: CSASHVGGLYDRSYNEQFF.

The V and J genes are TRBV11-2 and TRBJ2-1, with D hard to call. Trimming left V 2 bases short and J 0 bases short, with 8 bases between. The germline CDR1 and CDR2 sequences are SGHAT and FQNNGV. CDR3 size: 15 residues. The CDR3 loop is CASSLRLSSYNEQFF. CDR3 nucleotides: TGTGCCAGCAGCTTACGTCTTAGCTCCTACAATGAGCAGTTCTTC.

The chain recombines TRBV28 with TRBJ1-3; 8 bases agree with TRBD1. This CDR3 contains 19 residues. CDR1 MDHEN and CDR2 SYDVKM come from the germline V gene. V trimming: 0 bases; J trimming: 0 bases; junction bases outside the gene matches: 10. This CDR3 reads CASSLWQGASAHSGNTIYF. The CDR3, as DNA: TGTGCCAGCAGTTTATGGCAGGGGGCTTCGGCCCACTCTGGAAACACCATATATTTT.

The genes are TRBV12-3 or TRBV12-4 and TRBJ2-1, with 7 nucleotides matching TRBD1. The CDR3 runs 12 residues. The V segment lost 8 bases and the J segment 9 bases; nucleotides outside the gene matches: 7. CDR3 DNA sequence: TGTGCCAGCGGGATACAGGGGCTTGAGCAGTTCTTC. It is translated as CASGIQGLEQFF.

In this sample, this clone turned up once. The chain carries TRBV2 and TRBJ2-2, with 8 bases that match TRBD1. This CDR3 has 15 amino acids. Germline CDR1 SNHLY, CDR2 FYNNEI. The trim removed 7 bases at V and 6 bases at J, leaving 10 bases unmatched. CDR3 loop: CASKYSAGGSGELFF. The CDR3 DNA is TGTGCCAGCAAATATTCGGCAGGGGGCTCCGGGGAGCTGTTTTTT.

This chain uses TRBV7-6 with TRBJ1-5, with 7 bases identical to TRBD1. There are 17 residues in the CDR3. The ends lost 6 bases at V and 4 bases at J; junction bases unmatched: 15. Germline V gene lookup returns CDR1 SGHVS and CDR2 FNYEAQ. CDR3 sequence reads: CASSPLIDRVFNQPQHF. The CDR3 region has the DNA TGTGCCAGCAGTCCACTAATCGACAGGGTTTTTAATCAGCCCCAGCATTTT.

This clone occurred once. The chain is built from TRBV14 and TRBJ1-5, with no clear D. This CDR3 is built from 14 residues. Germline values: CDR1 SGHDN, CDR2 FVKESK. V lost 8 bases and J 2 bases, leaving 13 bases between the germline ends. The CDR3 region has the DNA TGTGCCAGCCGGCGGGTCGGGGGCAATCAGCCCCAGCATTTT. This gives the protein CASRRVGGNQPQHF.

The V call is TRBV6-5, the J call TRBJ2-7; the match to TRBD1 covers 10 bases. Germline loops: CDR1 MNHEY, CDR2 SVGAGI. The CDR3 sequence is 16 residues long. Losses at the gene ends were 4 bases for V and 1 base for J; bases not matched to a gene: 7. The CDR3 DNA follows: TGTGCCAGCAGTTCCCCCGGGACAGGGGCTTCCTACGAGCAGTACTTC. Protein: CASSSPGTGASYEQYF.

The chain is built from TRBV4-1 and TRBJ2-6; no definite D call. The CDR3 is 16 residues long. CDR1 MGHRA and CDR2 YSYEKL come from the germline V gene. Trimming cost V 1 base and J 0 bases, with 7 bases left between them. The CDR3 sequence: CASSQGGPSGANVLTF. CDR3 nucleotides: TGCGCCAGCAGCCAAGGCGGACCCTCTGGGGCCAACGTCCTGACTTTC.

The chain joins TRBV30 to TRBJ1-6, with D tentatively TRBD1 (5 bases). CDR3 size: 11 residues. CDR1 GTSNPN and CDR2 SVGIG come from the germline V gene (reference sequence). V was pared by 5 bases and J by 10 bases, with 9 bases between. CDR3 in amino acids: CAWGGASPLHF. The CDR3, as DNA: TGTGCCTGGGGTGGGGCCTCACCCCTCCACTTT.

This clone was found once. This chain uses TRBV19 with TRBJ1-2, with TRBD1 as a possible D gene (5 bases). This CDR3 is 15 amino acids long. V lost 6 bases to trimming and J lost 8 bases, with 22 bases between them. In germline, CDR1 is LNHDA, CDR2 SQIVND (reference sequence). CDR3 sequence (DNA): TGTGCCAGTAGACACAGCGGGACCCCAGCGCCGGGCTACACCTTC. Translating gives CASRHSGTPAPGYTF.

This chain joins TRBV10-3 and TRBJ1-6; no definite D call. CDR1 and CDR2 from the germline V gene are ENHRY and SYGVKD. V was trimmed by 2 bases and J by 6 bases, leaving 11 bases between them. This CDR3 contains 15 residues. CDR3 sequence: CAISEAGVGNSPLHF. The CDR3 nucleotides are TGTGCCATCAGTGAGGCCGGGGTGGGTAATTCACCCCTCCACTTT.

The chain joins TRBV27 to TRBJ1-1; D possibly corresponds to TRBD1 (6 bases). The germline V gene has CDR1 MNHEY and CDR2 SMNVEV (reference sequence). Trimming removed 6 bases from V and 5 bases from J, with 13 bases in between. CDR3 length: 13 amino acids. Here the CDR3 reads CASSYYRETEAFF. CDR3 nucleotide sequence: TGTGCCAGCAGCTATTACAGGGAGACTGAAGCTTTCTTT.